This record covers a single T cell receptor beta chain. This entry belongs to a study of PD-L1 blockade in urothelial cancer. Time point given: pretreatment peripheral blood. The CDR3 runs to 15 residues. Germline lookup yields CDR1 MRHNA and CDR2 SNTAGT. Unmatched junction bases numbered 0, after V lost 0 bases and J lost 4 bases. Repertoires were generated with immunoSEQ multiplex PCR, while TCRdb's copy carries only in-frame clones and drops some. This sample carries about 95,000 clones, 90% of them seen once, and the ten largest clones take under 2%. Specimen: PBMCs, collected around atezolizumab (anti-PD-L1) treatment. This clonotype originated in a man aged 55-75 years with urothelial cancer. The V call is TRBV6-4, the J call TRBJ2-3; 11 nucleotides match TRBD2. For the CDR3, the DNA is TGTGCCAGCAGTGACTCTAGCGGGGGGGCAGATACGCAGTATTTT. Translation: CASSDSSGGADTQYF.